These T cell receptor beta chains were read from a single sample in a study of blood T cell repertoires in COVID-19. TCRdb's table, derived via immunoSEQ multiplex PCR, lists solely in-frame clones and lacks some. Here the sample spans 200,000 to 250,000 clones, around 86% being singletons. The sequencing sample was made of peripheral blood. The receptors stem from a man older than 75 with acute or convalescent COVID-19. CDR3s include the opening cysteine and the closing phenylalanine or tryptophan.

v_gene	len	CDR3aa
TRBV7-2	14	CASSLGLGNTEAFF
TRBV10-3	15	CAISESGRVNTEAFF
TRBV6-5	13	CASRAEGTDGYTF
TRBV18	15	CASSPGDRKLYGYTF
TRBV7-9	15	CASSFPSGRANEQFF
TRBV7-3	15	CASSLGGTSQETQYF
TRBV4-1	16	CASSQVGGLANEKLFF
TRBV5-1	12	CASSQGTAEAFF
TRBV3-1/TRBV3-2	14	CASSQGRVATEAFF
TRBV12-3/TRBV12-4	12	CASSSIRGGYTF
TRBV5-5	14	CASSDRGPNQPQHF
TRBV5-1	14	CASSWRGEIDEQYF
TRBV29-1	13	CSVEGQSTGELFF